This TCR beta chain was identified during a study of regulatory T cells in long-lasting Graves disease. The time point was: newly diagnosed GD, antithyroid drugs for less than 3 months. Preparation of the TCR library used RNA extracted from PBMCs. iRepertoire HTBI primers and Arm-PCR of CDR3 regions built TCR beta libraries. MiXCR, applied by TCRdb to the multiplex PCR reads, yields one record per CDR3 protein. The sample has some 400,000 distinct CDR3 sequences; 15% are singletons. This clonotype was seen many times. No antigen is known for it. The study, taken as a whole, reports: No thyroid tissue was studied; the work used peripheral blood only.

Germline V CDR1 and CDR2: LGHDT, YNNKEL (reference sequence). This CDR3 region has 16 residues. Trimming shortened V by 4 bases and J by 2 bases, and 18 bases separated the two germline ends. The sample also formed part of further work on T cells in Graves' hyperthyroidism and ophthalmopathy. That report adds: Patients with uncontrolled infections, other autoimmune diseases, pregnancy or lactation were excluded.

The material was peripheral blood mononuclear cells (PBMCs), obtained at new diagnosis, from a patient treated with antithyroid drugs. This sequence was found in a woman in her 30s with Graves disease. The V gene is TRBV3-1, the J gene TRBJ2-7; D tentatively fits TRBD1 or TRBD2 (5 bases each). The CDR3 sequence: CASSPWTPAGPYEQYF. Here the CDR3 DNA reads TGTGCCAGCAGCCCGTGGACACCCGCGGGTCCCTACGAGCAGTACTTC.